This T cell receptor beta chain was observed in a study of blood T cell repertoires in COVID-19. Study information: The samples span acute and convalescent COVID-19 from the United States, Italy and Spain. PBMCs, B-cell-depleted T cells, or T cells were the source of the cDNA or gDNA that made up the material.

Clones were read by immunoSEQ multiplex PCR, and TCRdb kept only the in-frame ones, dropping some. The sample lists 200,000 to 250,000 clones, about 79% occurring once. The J segment lost 5 bases and the V segment lost 0 bases, leaving 3 bases of the junction unmatched. This CDR3 is 15 amino acids long. Looked up from germline, CDR1 is MNHNS and CDR2 is SASEGT. The chain employs TRBV6-1 and TRBJ1-4; 7 bases map to TRBD1. Source material: PBMCs or T cells enriched from blood (not recorded which). The sequence was obtained from a woman aged 40 to 50 with acute COVID-19. The CDR3 nucleotides read TGTGCCAGCAGTGAAGCGTCGACAGGGAATGAAAAACTGTTTTTT. It specifies CASSEASTGNEKLFF.